Following are 24 T cell receptor beta chains from one sample sequenced in a study of siplizumab effects on memory and regulatory T cells. Measured with immunoSEQ multiplex PCR; TCRdb has only the in-frame clones, and not every one. The table includes about 120,000 clones, approximately 94% detected once. Sequences were obtained from non-Treg CD4+ T cells sorted from blood. These receptors were obtained from a human donor in good health.

In this sample, this clone turned up once. The chain combines TRBV7-9 with TRBJ2-1, with 12 bases that match TRBD2. CDR3 length equals 15 residues. Germline values: CDR1 SEHNR, CDR2 FQNEAQ (reference sequence). V lost 5 bases to trimming and J lost 2 bases; unmatched junction nucleotides: 1. The CDR3 sequence: CASSRTSGAYNEQFF. CDR3 nucleotides: TGTGCCAGCAGCCGGACTAGCGGGGCCTACAATGAGCAGTTCTTC. The complete variable domain, with remaining parts taken from reference TRBV7-9 and TRBJ2-1, reads DTGVSQNPRHKITKRGQNVTFRCDPISEHNRLYWYRQTLGQGPEFLTYFQNEAQLEKSRLLSDRFSAERPKGSFSTLEIQRTEQGDSAMYLCASSRTSGAYNEQFFGPGTRLTVL.

The chain's CDR3 is CSVAAAFNEKLFF. The CDR3 nucleotides are TGCAGCGTTGCTGCAGCCTTTAATGAAAAACTGTTTTTT. This chain uses TRBV29-1 with TRBJ1-4; no clear D. V was clipped by 4 bases and J by 4 bases, with 10 bases between them. CDR3 size: 13 residues. CDR1 is SQVTM, CDR2 ANQGSEA, per germline.

The chain combines TRBV2 with TRBJ1-4; no definite D call. Trimming shortened V by 5 bases and J by 4 bases, and 8 bases separated the two germline ends. Germline V gives CDR1 SNHLY, CDR2 FYNNEI. This CDR3 has 13 residues. Here the CDR3 reads CASSSHSNEKLFF. CDR3 in DNA: TGTGCCAGCAGTTCCCACAGTAATGAAAAACTGTTTTTT.

The rearrangement links TRBV9 to TRBJ2-2; TRBD2 agrees at 7 bases. The germline V gene has CDR1 SGDLS and CDR2 YYNGEE. Trimming removed 0 bases from V and 4 bases from J; junction bases left unmatched: 3. The CDR3 loop spans 15 amino acids. CDR3 sequence (DNA): TGTGCCAGCAGCGTAGCCGGGGGGATCACCGGGGAGCTGTTTTTT. Protein sequence: CASSVAGGITGELFF.

The rearrangement joins TRBV6-6 to TRBJ2-2; no reliable D call. The V and J ends lost 5 bases and 3 bases respectively, with 4 bases between them. CDR3 length: 12 residues. Germline-derived CDR1 and CDR2 are MNHNY and SVGAGI (reference sequence). The CDR3, as DNA: TGTGCCAGCAGTGGGGACACCGGGGAGCTGTTTTTT. Amino acids: CASSGDTGELFF.

The chain carries TRBV5-1 and TRBJ2-3; 8 nucleotides match TRBD1. With V trimmed by 0 bases and J by 6 bases, 9 bases remained unmatched. The CDR3 has 16 amino acids. The germline gives CDR1 SGHRS, CDR2 YFSETQ. The CDR3, as DNA: TGCGCCAGCAGCTTGGGTTCAGGGCAGGGGGCTGATACGCAGTATTTT. This encodes CASSLGSGQGADTQYF.

The chain uses TRBV6-6 and TRBJ2-1; 7 nucleotides line up with TRBD1. Germline V gene data show CDR1 as MNHNY and CDR2 as SVGAGI (reference sequence). V shed 0 bases, J shed 0 bases, and the junction held 2 bases outside the gene matches. This CDR3 has 16 amino acids. The chain's CDR3 is CASSYSQGVSYNEQFF. The CDR3 DNA reads TGTGCCAGCAGTTACTCGCAGGGGGTCTCCTACAATGAGCAGTTCTTC.

The gene calls are TRBV5-4 and TRBJ1-6; D not resolved. Germline CDR1 SGHNT, CDR2 YYREEE (reference sequence). The CDR3 is 13 residues long. With 7 bases removed from V and 5 bases from J, the gap between germline ends came to 10 bases. CDR3 in DNA: TGTGCCAGCTCGAGCAGCGATAATTCACCCCTCCACTTT. This sequence encodes CASSSSDNSPLHF.

The chain recombines TRBV18 with TRBJ2-1; maybe TRBD1 (6 bases). The CDR3 length is 14 residues. The germline V gene encodes CDR1 KGHSH and CDR2 LQKENI. Trimming left V 8 bases short and J 10 bases short, with 21 bases between. This CDR3 reads CASRQGPPDLEQFF. DNA for the CDR3: TGTGCCAGCCGCCAGGGGCCCCCCGATCTGGAGCAGTTCTTC.

This rearrangement joins TRBV5-1 to TRBJ2-7; D not resolved. The CDR3 totals 13 residues. Trimming pared 0 bases from V and 4 bases from J, leaving 8 bases between. The germline V gene encodes CDR1 SGHRS and CDR2 YFSETQ. CDR3 loop: CASSLELSYEQYF. Here the CDR3 DNA reads TGCGCCAGCAGCTTGGAACTAAGTTACGAGCAGTACTTC.

The J gene is TRBJ2-1, the V gene TRBV19; possible D gene TRBD1, 6 bases. V lost 6 bases and J 5 bases, leaving 17 bases between the germline ends. Germline V gives CDR1 LNHDA, CDR2 SQIVND (reference sequence). This CDR3 contains 15 residues. CDR3 nucleotides: TGTGCCAGTAGCTCTCCGGTACAGGGCCACAATGAGCAGTTCTTC. It translates to CASSSPVQGHNEQFF.

The chain recombines TRBV6-1 with TRBJ1-2; 7 bases line up with TRBD1. The trim removed 6 bases at V and 8 bases at J, leaving 6 bases unmatched. The CDR3 sequence is 12 residues long. Germline lookup yields CDR1 MNHNS and CDR2 SASEGT. In DNA, the CDR3 is TGTGCCAGCAGATCACAGGGGAAAGGCTACACCTTC. It translates to CASRSQGKGYTF.

The genes are TRBV19 and TRBJ1-6, with a possible D match to TRBD1 (5 bases). The V end was cut by 3 bases, the J end by 6 bases, with 15 bases between. There are 16 residues in the CDR3. Germline values: CDR1 LNHDA, CDR2 SQIVND (reference sequence). CDR3 sequence reads: CASSIVGPLINSPLHF. The CDR3 region has the DNA TGTGCCAGTAGTATTGTGGGGCCTCTGATTAATTCACCCCTCCACTTT. Complete variable domain (other parts from reference TRBV19 and TRBJ1-6): DGGITQSPKYLFRKEGQNVTLSCEQNLNHDAMYWYRQDPGQGLRLIYYSQIVNDFQKGDIAEGYSVSREKKESFPLTVTSAQKNPTAFYLCASSIVGPLINSPLHFGNGTRLTVT.

The genes are TRBV18 and TRBJ2-2; no definite D call. This CDR3 comprises 14 residues. The germline V gene encodes CDR1 KGHSH and CDR2 LQKENI. Trimming removed 4 bases from V and 0 bases from J, with 6 bases in between. This CDR3 reads CASSLGPNTGELFF. CDR3 DNA: TGTGCCAGCTCACTCGGACCGAACACCGGGGAGCTGTTTTTT.

V is TRBV6-1 and J is TRBJ1-5; tentative D call: TRBD1 (5 bases). Per the germline V gene, CDR1 is MNHNS and CDR2 is SASEGT. The CDR3 covers 15 residues. Trimming left V 2 bases short and J 9 bases short, with 17 bases between. The CDR3 region is CASSEHSKGFLPQHF. CDR3 nucleotide sequence: TGTGCCAGCAGTGAACACAGCAAGGGGTTTCTGCCCCAGCATTTT.

The J gene is TRBJ1-3, the V gene TRBV5-1; D remains ambiguous. Germline CDR1 reads SGHRS; CDR2 reads YFSETQ. The CDR3 runs 15 residues. The ends were cut back, 4 bases at V and 0 bases at J, with 11 bases in the middle. The CDR3 reads CASSQDTGSGNTIYF. As DNA, the CDR3 is TGCGCCAGCAGCCAAGACACGGGCTCTGGAAACACCATATATTTT.

V gene TRBV5-1 combines with J gene TRBJ1-2; D is unclear. The V end was cut by 4 bases, the J end by 7 bases, with 20 bases between. The CDR3 has 15 residues. The germline CDR1 and CDR2 sequences are SGHRS and YFSETQ. CDR3 bases: TGCGCCAGCAGCCCCTCACCCCGGCCCGGGTCTGGCTACACCTTC. It specifies CASSPSPRPGSGYTF.

The chain links TRBV7-8 to TRBJ2-5; D could derive from TRBD1 or TRBD2 (5 bases each). This CDR3 spans 15 amino acids. Germline V gene sequence: CDR1 SGHVS, CDR2 FQNEAQ. With 1 base removed from V and 9 bases from J, the gap between germline ends came to 18 bases. CDR3 DNA sequence: TGTGCCAGCAGCTTAGAGCAGGGACGCCTTTGGTCCCAGTACTTC. Translation: CASSLEQGRLWSQYF.

The chain couples TRBV6-1 to TRBJ2-1; D could derive from TRBD1 or TRBD2 (5 bases each). V was clipped by 2 bases and J by 3 bases, with 17 bases between them. The CDR3 is 17 residues long. Germline CDR1 is MNHNS and CDR2 is SASEGT. The CDR3 loop reads CASSEYWDLQNYNEQFF. In nucleotides, the CDR3 is TGTGCCAGCAGTGAATACTGGGACCTCCAGAACTACAATGAGCAGTTCTTC.

V and J are TRBV6-5 and TRBJ2-7; possible D gene TRBD2, 5 bases. Germline CDR1 reads MNHEY; CDR2 reads SVGAGI. Trimming took off 4 bases at V and 2 bases at J, with 9 bases between the two ends. The CDR3 extends over 13 amino acids. The CDR3 sequence is CASSFSEPYEQYF. The CDR3 DNA sequence: TGTGCCAGCAGTTTTAGCGAACCCTACGAGCAGTACTTC.

The V and J genes are TRBV4-1 and TRBJ2-2, with no clear D. Germline V gene lookup returns CDR1 MGHRA and CDR2 YSYEKL. CDR3 length equals 13 residues. Trimming removed 4 bases from V and 4 bases from J, with 7 bases in between. CDR3 region: CASSRIVTGELFF. The CDR3, as DNA: TGCGCCAGCAGCCGTATAGTCACCGGGGAGCTGTTTTTT.

The chain has TRBV27 and TRBJ2-4; 9 bases map to TRBD2. The V gene's germline CDR1 is MNHEY and CDR2 SMNVEV (reference sequence). V was pared by 6 bases and J by 4 bases, with 16 bases of the junction left unmatched. The CDR3 is 18 residues long. The CDR3 loop reads CASRPRVGLALSKNIQYF. DNA of the CDR3: TGTGCCAGCAGGCCAAGGGTGGGACTAGCTCTATCTAAAAACATTCAGTACTTC.

The chain uses TRBV11-3 and TRBJ2-5; TRBD1 agrees at 9 bases. Germline-derived CDR1 and CDR2 are SGHNT and YENEEA. CDR3 length equals 16 residues. V was pared by 0 bases and J by 4 bases, with 6 bases of the junction left unmatched. CDR3 residues: CASSLDGTGKLETQYF. The CDR3 DNA follows: TGTGCCAGCAGCTTAGACGGGACAGGGAAGTTAGAGACCCAGTACTTC.

V gene TRBV2 combines with J gene TRBJ1-4; D is undetermined. From germline, CDR1 is SNHLY and CDR2 FYNNEI. The CDR3 is made up of 14 amino acids. Trimming took 8 bases from V and 0 from J, leaving 10 bases between them. The CDR3 DNA sequence: TGTGCCAGCCTACGAGGGTCAACTAATGAAAAACTGTTTTTT. Its protein product is CASLRGSTNEKLFF.